This T cell receptor (beta chain) is from a study of T cell clones after liver transplantation. The CDR3 has 15 residues. The germline V gene encodes CDR1 SGHRS and CDR2 YFSETQ. Trimming left V 2 bases short and J 8 bases short, with 19 bases between. Details on this clone: Its antigen is currently unknown.

Sequencing used immunoSEQ multiplex PCR; TCRdb keeps in-frame clones, though not all of them. The top ten hold 0.99% of the sample, which has around 100,000 clones, more than 75% seen once. Whole-study findings and limits: Post-transplant, graft-donor-reactive CD4 TCRbeta sequences in blood dropped significantly in 5 of 8 subjects.

Sequenced material: CD4+ T cells from blood, taken before liver transplant. This chain uses TRBV5-1 with TRBJ1-2, with D possibly being TRBD1 (6 bases). This sequence originates from a human donor who received a liver transplant. The CDR3 DNA reads as TGCGCCAGCAGCTTATCACAGGGTACGATGGAAGGCTACACCTTC. This gives the protein CASSLSQGTMEGYTF. The whole variable domain, filled in from reference TRBV5-1 and TRBJ1-2, reads KAGVTQTPRYLIKTRGQQVTLSCSPISGHRSVSWYQQTPGQGLQFLFEYFSETQRNKGNFPGRFSGRQFSNSRSEMNVSTLELGDSALYLCASSLSQGTMEGYTFGSGTRLTVV.